Reported below is one TCR beta chain. Its antigen is unknown. No base quality values were provided; no much bigger clone lies one nucleotide off. From a lookup of the germline V gene, CDR1 and CDR2 are SGHRS and YFSETQ. Reading from cysteine to phenylalanine, the CDR3 counts 16 amino acids. Of the read, only the CDR3 DNA is kept; its 48 bases are in frame from base 1. Cut back by 0 bases and 0 bases, the V and J ends lie 11 bases apart. At diagnosis, peripheral blood, uninvolved tumor-adjacent lung and tumor were collected and stored as a combination of fresh-frozen and FFPE material. For TCR repertoire profiling, blood samples were analyzed as peripheral blood mononuclear cells. This specimen comes from a study of T cells in localized non-small cell lung cancer (TCRdb year 2020). Some background on the complete study: The study examined T cell repertoires in a few hundred patients with early-stage NSCLC and compared tumors with uninvolved tumor-adjacent lungs. Of the NSCLC patients, around 140 were male and some 97 were female, and the mean age was approximately 66 years. The cohort comprised 236 treatment-naïve NSCLC patients with resected, localized lung tumors.

Study-wide conclusions, independent of this receptor: Because the study design was exploratory, TCR variables were selected using unadjusted p-values without false-discovery rate correction. Uninvolved tumor-adjacent lung showed the highest T cell clonality, higher than tumor, which suggests more focused antigenic responses in the uninvolved tumor-adjacent lung. Of the top 100 tumor clones, a median of about 53 were detected in paired uninvolved adjacent lung; 28 were also among that lung's top 100. Because multi-region sequencing of the tumors was not done, intratumor heterogeneity could not be ruled out. Higher blood T cell density associated with longer overall survival, while higher adjacent-lung clonality associated with shorter survival.

TCR beta CDR3 regions were sequenced from DNA using the immunoSEQ Assay. As for the original processing: T cell density was computed as TCR beta template counts normalized to usable DNA estimated by amplifying housekeeping genes. Using the preseqR package, richness was estimated by extrapolating to 120,000 templates for tissue samples and 400,000 templates for PBMC samples. Clonality was taken to be one minus Pielou's evenness. Differential abundance testing on productive amino-acid clonotypes, with a minimum total count of 5 and an alpha of 0.1, was used to identify tissue-enriched TCRs. The Jaccard Index and the Morisita Overlap Index were used to measure repertoire overlap between compartments. GLIPH clustered TCR beta CDR3s with public tetramer-defined viral CDR3s; viral motifs required at least three viral sequences plus V-gene enrichment. TCRdb took this table from immuneACCESS and kept in-frame rearrangements with V and J called. Such tables lack part of the clones; where checked against another copy, unresolved V genes explain under half of the gap, and the rest is unexplained. That table gives V, J and clone size, and the DNA gave D and trimming. The sample contains about 33,000 clones, 80% of them found a single time. The ten largest make up about 16% of the sample.

The input for sequencing was peripheral blood, taken before any cancer treatment. This sequence uses TRBV5-1 and TRBJ2-3; the D element could tentatively be TRBD1 or TRBD2, as 6 bases agree for each. The sequence was obtained from a male donor at least 60 years old with stage III squamous cell lung carcinoma. This receptor has the CDR3 CASSLVGGGSTDTQYF. The nucleotide sequence reads as follows: TGCGCCAGCAGCTTGGTAGGAGGGGGGAGCACAGATACGCAGTATTTT.